One sample yielded the 27 T cell receptor beta chains listed below, sequenced in a study of beta chain features in type 1 diabetes. The antigens of these receptors remain unknown. Expressed TCRB transcripts got sequenced, as all isolated RNA was reverse transcribed. TCRdb keeps only in-frame clones here, not all; method: immunoSEQ multiplex PCR. The data hold around 140,000 clones, with about 12% observed a single time. Study conclusions and caveats: The study found moderately but significantly shorter TCRB CDR3s in all four CD4+ subsets of Type 1 diabetes patients.

Source material: central memory CD4+ T cells from blood. All receptors come from a man younger than 35 with type 1 diabetes.

This clone was detected a few times. The V call is TRBV29-1, the J call TRBJ2-3; 9 bases are a match to TRBD1. Trimming removed 5 bases from V and 1 base from J; junction bases left unmatched: 1. CDR1 and CDR2 from the germline V gene are SQVTM and ANQGSEA. The CDR3 totals 13 residues. The chain's CDR3 is CSVTGGRTDTQYF. CDR3 in DNA: TGCAGCGTTACAGGGGGCCGCACAGATACGCAGTATTTT.

The V gene is TRBV2, the J gene TRBJ1-5, with D perhaps TRBD1 (5 bases). Per the germline V gene, CDR1 is SNHLY and CDR2 is FYNNEI. The CDR3 runs 14 residues. Trimming took off 5 bases at V and 4 bases at J, with 12 bases between the two ends. In DNA, the CDR3 is TGTGCCAGCAGTTCTCAGGGCACAAATCAGCCCCAGCATTTT. Translating it yields CASSSQGTNQPQHF.

This clone was observed many times. V is TRBV5-1 and J is TRBJ1-2; a possible D gene is TRBD1 (6 bases). This CDR3 contains 13 residues. Trimming cost V 4 bases and J 6 bases, with 13 bases left between them. From germline, CDR1 is SGHRS and CDR2 YFSETQ. The CDR3 is CASSLDKGDGYTF. CDR3 in DNA: TGCGCCAGCAGCCTGGACAAGGGGGATGGCTACACCTTC.

J is TRBJ2-5 and V is TRBV7-8; D is unclear. The germline gives CDR1 SGHVS, CDR2 FQNEAQ. The CDR3 extends over 15 amino acids. V was trimmed by 3 bases and J by 2 bases, leaving 13 bases between them. The CDR3 sequence: CASSFPQGLQETQYF. CDR3 DNA sequence: TGTGCCAGCAGCTTCCCTCAAGGTCTGCAAGAGACCCAGTACTTC.

This rearrangement joins TRBV25-1 to TRBJ1-2; 9 bases are a match to TRBD1. The junction had 6 bases not matched to a gene; V was cut back by 6 bases and J by 7 bases. CDR1 and CDR2 (germline): MGHDK, SYGVNS. This CDR3 contains 13 residues. The CDR3, as DNA: TGTGCCAGCAGACCACAGGGGGCGACTGGCTACACCTTC. It is translated as CASRPQGATGYTF.

The chain has TRBV9 and TRBJ2-3, with TRBD2 as a possible D gene (5 bases). With 7 bases removed from V and 0 bases from J, the gap between germline ends came to 12 bases. Germline V lookup: CDR1 SGDLS, CDR2 YYNGEE. The CDR3 length is 14 residues. CDR3 in DNA: TGTGCCAGCCAACGGGAACTCAGCACAGATACGCAGTATTTT. Protein: CASQRELSTDTQYF.

This sequence joins TRBV6-6 and TRBJ1-2, with 8 bases that match TRBD1. Germline CDR1 reads MNHNY; CDR2 reads SVGAGI (reference sequence). The CDR3 has 14 residues. Losses at the gene ends were 6 bases for V and 2 bases for J; bases not matched to a gene: 5. The DNA of the CDR3 is TGTGCCAGCAGAGGACAGGGAGGGAACTATGGCTACACCTTC. It codes for CASRGQGGNYGYTF.

This clone has at least ten counts. The chain uses TRBV7-2 and TRBJ2-3; D remains ambiguous. The germline V gene has CDR1 SGHTA and CDR2 FQGNSA. The V gene lost 4 bases and the J gene lost 6 bases, with 8 bases spanning the gap. This CDR3 comprises 12 residues. The CDR3 region is CASSSARDTQYF. CDR3 bases: TGTGCCAGCAGCTCGGCCAGGGATACGCAGTATTTT.

This chain connects TRBV23-1 to TRBJ2-7; 10 bases match TRBD1. TRBV23-1 is an ORF, and what it does is uncertain. There are 16 residues in the CDR3. V lost 6 bases, J lost 3 bases, and 11 bases stayed unmatched. This CDR3 reads CASSQIRDRGLYEQYF. In nucleotides, the CDR3 is TGCGCCAGCAGCCAAATCCGGGACAGGGGTCTCTACGAGCAGTACTTC.

The J gene is TRBJ2-5, the V gene TRBV27; 8 bases map to TRBD2. V trimming: 5 bases; J trimming: 5 bases; junction bases outside the gene matches: 13. CDR3 length equals 16 residues. Germline CDR1 MNHEY, CDR2 SMNVEV (reference sequence). In DNA form, the CDR3 reads TGTGCCAGCAGTACCATATACGGGACTAGGGTGGAGACCCAGTACTTC. Protein: CASSTIYGTRVETQYF.

This clone occurred a few times. This may arise from a read error, as a much more abundant clone is one base away. This sample also contains other DNA sequences that code for the same CDR3. The V and J genes are TRBV30 and TRBJ1-5, with D unresolved. V lost 3 bases to trimming and J lost 0 bases, with 6 bases between them. CDR1 is GTSNPN and CDR2 is SVGIG in the germline V gene (reference sequence). The CDR3 spans 13 residues. CDR3 bases: TGTGCCTGGAGCCGGGATAGCAATCAGCCCCAGCATTTT. Amino acids: CAWSRDSNQPQHF.

This clone was seen a few times. The junction differs from germline at one of its ends, possibly a read error. The rearrangement uses TRBV2 and TRBJ1-2; D perhaps matches TRBD1 (5 bases). Germline V lookup: CDR1 SNHLY, CDR2 FYNNEI. The CDR3 has 11 residues. CDR3 residues: CAGREDYGYTF. DNA of the CDR3: TGTGCCGGCAGGGAGGACTATGGCTACACCTTC.

V and J are TRBV2 and TRBJ2-1; D not certain. The CDR3 totals 12 residues. Germline V gene sequence: CDR1 SNHLY, CDR2 FYNNEI. V lost 4 bases and J lost 8, with 9 bases in between. CDR3 DNA sequence: TGTGCCAGCAGTGTCCAGGCATATGAGCAGTTCTTC. It codes for CASSVQAYEQFF.

This clone was counted a single time. The gene calls are TRBV10-3 and TRBJ2-7, with D unresolved. The germline CDR1 and CDR2 sequences are ENHRY and SYGVKD. The CDR3 extends over 11 amino acids. Trimming took 8 bases from V and 6 from J, leaving 11 bases between them. As DNA, the CDR3 is TGTGCCATCTCCCTCCTCGGCGAGCAGTACTTC. Amino acids: CAISLLGEQYF.

CDR3 sequence: CASSPQVGGNTEAFF. CDR3 in DNA: TGTGCCAGCAGTCCCCAGGTGGGAGGGAACACTGAAGCTTTCTTT. The chain recombines TRBV6-5 with TRBJ1-1; D gene uncertain. With 5 bases removed from V and 1 base from J, the gap between germline ends came to 14 bases. Looked up from germline, CDR1 is MNHEY and CDR2 is SVGAGI. CDR3 length: 15 amino acids.

J is TRBJ2-1 and V is TRBV6-5; 8 nucleotides line up with TRBD1. The CDR3 has 16 residues. With V trimmed by 4 bases and J by 5 bases, 10 bases remained unmatched. Germline assignment: CDR1 MNHEY and CDR2 SVGAGI. CDR3 bases: TGTGCCAGCAGTTCCCTCACAGGGGGACGCAACAATGAGCAGTTCTTC. Its protein is CASSSLTGGRNNEQFF.

V gene TRBV27 combines with J gene TRBJ2-1; 10 bases are shared with TRBD2. V gave up 6 bases and J gave up 6 bases; unmatched junction bases: 8. Germline loops: CDR1 MNHEY, CDR2 SMNVEV (reference sequence). The CDR3 loop spans 15 amino acids. The CDR3 is CASSPSVAGGNEQFF. The CDR3, as DNA: TGTGCCAGCAGCCCAAGTGTAGCGGGGGGCAATGAGCAGTTCTTC.

A few counts support this clone. V usage is TRBV7-8 and J usage is TRBJ2-3, with 8 bases lining up with TRBD2. The germline gives CDR1 SGHVS, CDR2 FQNEAQ. The CDR3 spans 14 residues. V was pared by 3 bases and J by 5 bases, with 4 bases of the junction left unmatched. CDR3 protein: CASSLSGGEDTQYF. The CDR3 nucleotides read TGTGCCAGCAGCTTGTCCGGGGGGGAAGATACGCAGTATTTT. Together with reference TRBV7-8 and TRBJ2-3, the CDR3 gives the full variable domain: GAGVSQSPRYKVAKRGQDVALRCDPISGHVSLFWYQQALGQGPEFLTYFQNEAQLDKSGLPSDRFFAERPEGSVSTLKIQRTQQEDSAVYLCASSLSGGEDTQYFGPGTRLTVL.

In its sample, this clone was seen a few times. This rearrangement joins TRBV28 to TRBJ2-5; 8 bases fit TRBD1. Germline V gene data show CDR1 as MDHEN and CDR2 as SYDVKM. The CDR3 loop spans 14 amino acids. The trim removed 2 bases at V and 5 bases at J, leaving 4 bases unmatched. The CDR3 protein is CASSLAGGMETQYF. The CDR3 DNA follows: TGTGCCAGCAGTTTAGCAGGGGGCATGGAGACCCAGTACTTC.

The gene calls are TRBV9 and TRBJ2-3; possibly TRBD1 or TRBD2 for D (6 bases each). The CDR3 has 15 residues. V was trimmed by 5 bases and J by 2 bases, leaving 15 bases between them. Looked up from germline, CDR1 is SGDLS and CDR2 is YYNGEE. The CDR3 spells CASSPGGGYTDTQYF. In DNA, the CDR3 is TGTGCCAGCAGTCCCGGAGGGGGTTACACAGATACGCAGTATTTT.

This clone was counted ten times or more. V is TRBV5-1 and J is TRBJ2-2; no firm D call. The CDR3 consists of 13 residues. In germline, CDR1 is SGHRS, CDR2 YFSETQ. V lost 4 bases, J lost 4 bases, and 8 bases lay in between. Written as DNA, the CDR3 is TGCGCCAGCAGCCTGGACGTCACCGGGGAGCTGTTTTTT. Its protein is CASSLDVTGELFF.

The rearrangement uses TRBV28 and TRBJ1-5; D uncertain. CDR3 size: 12 residues. Per germline, CDR1 MDHEN and CDR2 SYDVKM. V shed 6 bases and J shed 10 bases, with 13 bases lying between them. CDR3 DNA: TGTGCCAGCAGGCCGTCGTTTAACCCCCAGCATTTT. It codes for CASRPSFNPQHF.

This clone came up a few times. V and J are TRBV5-8 and TRBJ2-2, with 8 bases that match TRBD2. Germline CDR1 is SGHTS and CDR2 is YDEGEE. The length of the CDR3 is 19 residues. V was clipped by 3 bases and J by 4 bases; unmatched bases: 17. The CDR3 loop reads CASSSATGERGRVTGELFF. The CDR3, as DNA: TGTGCCAGCAGCTCCGCGACTGGGGAGCGGGGGCGAGTCACCGGGGAGCTGTTTTTT. The complete variable domain, with remaining parts taken from reference TRBV5-8 and TRBJ2-2, reads EAGVTQSPTHLIKTRGQQATLRCSPISGHTSVYWYQQALGLGLQFLLWYDEGEERNRGNFPPRFSGRQFPNYSSELNVNALELEDSALYLCASSSATGERGRVTGELFFGEGSRLTVL.

This clone has more than one count but fewer than ten. V is TRBV7-8 and J is TRBJ2-1; 11 bases are shared with TRBD2. CDR3 length equals 15 residues. With 3 bases clipped from V and 9 bases from J, the junction kept 7 bases outside the gene matches. The germline V gene encodes CDR1 SGHVS and CDR2 FQNEAQ. The CDR3 coding sequence is TGTGCCAGCAGCTTCGTAGCGGGGGGGCTAAGTGAGCAGTTCTTC. Amino acids: CASSFVAGGLSEQFF.

The V call is TRBV18, the J call TRBJ2-1; D may be TRBD1 (5 bases). This CDR3 has 13 amino acids. The V end lost 8 bases, the J end lost 7 bases, and 15 bases lay between the germline ends. Germline V gene sequence: CDR1 KGHSH, CDR2 LQKENI. The CDR3 nucleotides read TGTGCCAGCGTACCAGTTGGGGCAAATGAGCAGTTCTTC. It codes for CASVPVGANEQFF.

This clone was seen a few times. V usage is TRBV7-9 and J usage is TRBJ2-7, with 8 bases fitting TRBD1. V dropped 6 bases and J dropped 3; count of bases not matched to a gene: 7. The V gene's germline CDR1 is SEHNR and CDR2 FQNEAQ (reference sequence). The CDR3 loop spans 14 amino acids. The CDR3 reads CASRPGTGYYEQYF. CDR3 bases: TGTGCCAGCAGACCCGGGACAGGATACTACGAGCAGTACTTC.

The V call is TRBV19, the J call TRBJ1-1; D uncertain. CDR1 is LNHDA and CDR2 is SQIVND in the germline V gene (reference sequence). The CDR3 contains 14 residues. Trimming cost V 5 bases and J 2 bases, with 12 bases left between them. The CDR3 DNA sequence: TGTGCCAGTAGTGGAACTCGCGGCAACACTGAAGCTTTCTTT. Translation gives CASSGTRGNTEAFF. Full variable domain (missing parts from reference TRBV19 and TRBJ1-1): DGGITQSPKYLFRKEGQNVTLSCEQNLNHDAMYWYRQDPGQGLRLIYYSQIVNDFQKGDIAEGYSVSREKKESFPLTVTSAQKNPTAFYLCASSGTRGNTEAFFGQGTRLTVV.